This entry concerns a single TCR beta chain. These data belong to a study of blood T cell repertoires in COVID-19. This CDR3 is built from 13 residues. Looked up from germline, CDR1 is LGHDT and CDR2 is YNNKEL (reference sequence). Trimming removed 0 bases from V and 7 bases from J, with 9 bases in between. Data came from immunoSEQ multiplex PCR; TCRdb stores just in-frame clones and leaves some out. This table holds under 300,000 clones, under 85% found once. This rearrangement joins TRBV3-1 (or the pseudogene TRBV3-2) to TRBJ1-1; D is unclear. Sequences were obtained from peripheral blood. The source of this sequence is a man aged 25-40 years who had recovered from COVID-19. The CDR3 loop is CASSQDIGSEAFF. The CDR3 bases are TGTGCCAGCAGCCAAGATATTGGCAGTGAAGCTTTCTTT.